The 9 T cell receptor beta chains listed next were all sequenced from one sample in a study of CD8 T cells in ankylosing spondylitis. TCRdb re-derived calls from the 5' RACE reads in MiXCR, one entry per CDR3 protein. The data show over 75,000 distinct CDR3 sequences, with about 9.1% seen just once and roughly 5% held by the top ten. The material sequenced was blood, either unsorted or a sorted T cell fraction (not recorded which). These receptors came from a male donor with ankylosing spondylitis or in good health (not recorded which).

V gene TRBV5-1 combines with J gene TRBJ2-3; D not certain. The V end was cut by 4 bases, the J end by 1 base, with 16 bases between. The CDR3 extends over 16 amino acids. The V gene's germline CDR1 is SGHRS and CDR2 YFSETQ. This chain's CDR3 is CASSPAAGPGTDTQYF. CDR3 sequence (DNA): TGCGCCAGCAGCCCGGCGGCTGGGCCCGGCACAGATACGCAGTATTTT. Drawing the rest from reference TRBV5-1 and TRBJ2-3, the complete variable domain is KAGVTQTPRYLIKTRGQQVTLSCSPISGHRSVSWYQQTPGQGLQFLFEYFSETQRNKGNFPGRFSGRQFSNSRSEMNVSTLELGDSALYLCASSPAAGPGTDTQYFGPGTRLTVL.

This clonotype has a count of ten or more. The chain links TRBV28 to TRBJ2-2, with 8 bases lining up with TRBD1. The ends lost 1 base at V and 4 bases at J; junction bases unmatched: 11. The germline CDR1 and CDR2 sequences are MDHEN and SYDVKM. The CDR3 is made up of 18 amino acids. This chain's CDR3 is CASSLFPPGQGSTGELFF. The CDR3 region has the DNA TGTGCCAGCAGTTTATTCCCCCCCGGACAGGGATCCACCGGGGAGCTGTTTTTT.

This clonotype was recorded at least ten times. The chain links TRBV20-1 to TRBJ2-5; tentative D call: TRBD1 (6 bases). Per germline, CDR1 DFQATT and CDR2 SNEGSKA (reference sequence). Between the trimmed V and J ends, which lost 3 bases and 1 base, there was a span of 12 bases. This CDR3 is 14 amino acids long. CDR3 in DNA: TGCAGTGCTAGTAAAGCGACAGGCCAAGAGACCCAGTACTTC. Amino acid sequence: CSASKATGQETQYF.

This clonotype was seen at least ten times. This chain joins TRBV5-4 and TRBJ2-5; 8 bases fit TRBD2. Germline V gene sequence: CDR1 SGHNT, CDR2 YYREEE (reference sequence). V trimming: 6 bases; J trimming: 7 bases; junction bases outside the gene matches: 11. The length of the CDR3 is 14 residues. The CDR3 DNA reads as TGTGCCAGCAACGCGGGGGGCTCGGAGGGGACCCAGTACTTC. This translates into CASNAGGSEGTQYF.

This clonotype was counted ten times or more. The genes are TRBV5-1 and TRBJ2-3; the match to TRBD1 covers 9 bases. Per germline, CDR1 SGHRS and CDR2 YFSETQ. CDR3 length: 13 amino acids. V was clipped by 4 bases and J by 7 bases; unmatched bases: 4. CDR3 DNA: TGCGCCAGCAGCGAACAGGGGGCAAATACGCAGTATTTT. This encodes CASSEQGANTQYF.

The chain uses TRBV18 and TRBJ2-1; 13 nucleotides match TRBD2. The CDR3 sequence is 17 residues long. The germline V gene has CDR1 KGHSH and CDR2 LQKENI. Losses at the gene ends were 4 bases for V and 6 bases for J; bases not matched to a gene: 9. The CDR3 loop is CASSRTSGGAFSNEQFF. CDR3 sequence (DNA): TGTGCCAGCTCACGTACTAGCGGGGGGGCCTTTTCCAATGAGCAGTTCTTC.

This clonotype was observed at least ten times. The CDR3 is CASRLQGDSYGYTF. In DNA, the CDR3 is TGTGCCAGCAGACTGCAGGGGGACTCTTATGGCTACACCTTC. The gene calls are TRBV27 and TRBJ1-2, with 7 bases fitting TRBD1. After removal of 6 bases from V and 5 bases from J, the junction contained 9 bases not matched to a gene. CDR1 and CDR2 from the germline V gene are MNHEY and SMNVEV (reference sequence). This CDR3 is built from 14 residues.

This clonotype was seen at least ten times. The V gene is TRBV24-1, the J gene TRBJ2-1; 10 bases align to TRBD1. This CDR3 comprises 15 residues. After removal of 5 bases from V and 8 bases from J, the junction contained 8 bases not matched to a gene. The germline CDR1 and CDR2 sequences are KGHDR and SFDVKD. CDR3 in amino acids: CATSGGQGYPHEQFF. CDR3 sequence (DNA): TGTGCCACCAGTGGGGGACAGGGGTATCCCCATGAGCAGTTCTTC.

This sequence joins TRBV28 and TRBJ2-1; possibly TRBD2 for D (6 bases). Trimming stripped 6 bases from V and 9 bases from J, with 18 bases between. The CDR3 has 14 residues. CDR1 and CDR2 (germline): MDHEN, SYDVKM. CDR3 sequence: CASRDGGETGEQFF. The CDR3 coding sequence is TGTGCCAGCAGGGACGGAGGGGAGACGGGTGAGCAGTTCTTC.